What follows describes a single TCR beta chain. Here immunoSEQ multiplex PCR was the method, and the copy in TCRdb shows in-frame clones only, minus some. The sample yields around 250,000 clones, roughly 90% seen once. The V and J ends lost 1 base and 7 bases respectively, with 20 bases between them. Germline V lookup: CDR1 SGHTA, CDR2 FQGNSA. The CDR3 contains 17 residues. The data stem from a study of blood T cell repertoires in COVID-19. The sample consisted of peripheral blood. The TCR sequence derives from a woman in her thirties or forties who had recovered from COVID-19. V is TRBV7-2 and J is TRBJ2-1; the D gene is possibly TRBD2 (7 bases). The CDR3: CASSLVGGRGSVNEQFF. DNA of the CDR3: TGTGCCAGCAGCTTAGTCGGGGGGCGGGGTAGCGTAAATGAGCAGTTCTTC.